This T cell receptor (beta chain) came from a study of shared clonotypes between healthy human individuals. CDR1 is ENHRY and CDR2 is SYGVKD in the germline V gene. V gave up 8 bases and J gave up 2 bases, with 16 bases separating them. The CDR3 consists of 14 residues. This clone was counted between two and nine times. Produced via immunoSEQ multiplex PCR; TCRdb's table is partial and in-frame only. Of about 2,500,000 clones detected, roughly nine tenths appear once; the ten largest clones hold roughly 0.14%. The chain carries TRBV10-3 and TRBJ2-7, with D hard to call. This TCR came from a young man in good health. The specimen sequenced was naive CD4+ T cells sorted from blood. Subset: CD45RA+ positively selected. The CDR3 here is CAISNGRTAYEQYF. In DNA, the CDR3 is TGTGCCATCTCGAACGGCAGAACAGCCTACGAGCAGTACTTC.